The clone carrying this TCR beta chain was recorded only once. The antigen is not known. Germline lookup yields CDR1 MNHEY and CDR2 SVGAGI. With V trimmed by 8 bases and J by 7 bases, 8 bases remained unmatched. The CDR3 is made up of 14 amino acids. This record belongs to a study of cytomegalovirus exposure and HLA in healthy donors. Whole-study findings and limits: In a later analysis, first-cohort TCR clusters were found to tend to co-occur in the 130 or so validation repertoires.

TCRdb's table, derived via immunoSEQ multiplex PCR, lists solely in-frame clones and lacks some. The sample has 100,000 to 120,000 clones, 88% seen once. The TCR comes from a woman in her 30s in good health and CMV-seropositive. Specimen: PBMCs. The chain uses TRBV6-5 and TRBJ2-1, with 10 bases that match TRBD2. The CDR3: CASAAASGSNEQFF. The DNA of the CDR3 is TGTGCCAGCGCGGCAGCTAGCGGGAGTAATGAGCAGTTCTTC.